The following is a T cell receptor beta chain sequence with its context. What it recognizes is unknown. Donors counted as nominally healthy when sampled, yet unrecorded immune exposures were likely. This entry comes from a study of cytomegalovirus exposure and HLA in healthy donors. Study results and limitations: Reportedly, a later analysis found an Asian-associated ancestry cluster had fewer N-insertions than the approximately 670-donor mean. Through in vitro validation, a few CMV-associated chains were shown to be specific for CMV antigens.

In the PCR, 60 Vbeta and 13 Jbeta primers were used. Generated by immunoSEQ multiplex PCR, the TCRdb table keeps only in-frame clones and is missing some. The table records approximately 190,000 clones, around 80% of them present only once. The sample consisted of PBMCs. The clonotype comes from a man aged 35 to 55 in good health and CMV-seropositive.

The CDR3 DNA reads TGTGCCAGCAGCTTGGGCCTCAACAGGCGCCCCTACGAGCAGTACTTC. This sequence encodes CASSLGLNRRPYEQYF. The J gene is TRBJ2-7, the V gene TRBV5-8; weak D call: TRBD1 (5 bases). Per the germline V gene, CDR1 is SGHTS and CDR2 is YDEGEE. CDR3 size: 16 residues. The ends were cut back, 0 bases at V and 2 bases at J, with 15 bases in the middle.